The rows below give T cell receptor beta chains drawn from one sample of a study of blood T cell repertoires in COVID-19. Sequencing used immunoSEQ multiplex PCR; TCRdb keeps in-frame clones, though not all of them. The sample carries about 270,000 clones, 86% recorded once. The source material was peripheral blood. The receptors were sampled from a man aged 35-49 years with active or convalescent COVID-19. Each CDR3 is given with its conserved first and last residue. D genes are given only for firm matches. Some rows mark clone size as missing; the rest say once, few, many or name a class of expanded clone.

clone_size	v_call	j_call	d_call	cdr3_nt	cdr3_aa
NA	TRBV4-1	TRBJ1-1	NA	TGCGCCAGCAGCCAAGGCCCCTCGGGGGTCGGCACTGAAGCTTTCTTT	CASSQGPSGVGTEAFF
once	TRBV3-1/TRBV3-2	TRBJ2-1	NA	TGTGCCAGCAGCAAAGGGGGAAATCCCACCGGGGATGAGCAGTTCTTC	CASSKGGNPTGDEQFF
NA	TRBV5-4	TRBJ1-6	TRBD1	TGTGCCAGCAGTTATGGACAGGGGTTTAATTCACCCCTCCACTTT	CASSYGQGFNSPLHF
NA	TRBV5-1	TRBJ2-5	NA	TGCGCCAGCAGCTCGAGGAGGGTGGAGGAGACCCAGTACTTC	CASSSRRVEETQYF
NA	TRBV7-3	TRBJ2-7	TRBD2	TGTGCCAGCAGCTTAATGGCGGGGGGCGCGGCCGAGCAGTACTTC	CASSLMAGGAAEQYF
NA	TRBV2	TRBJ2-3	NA	TGTGCCAGCAGTGCTCCTAGCGTCACAGATACGCAGTATTTT	CASSAPSVTDTQYF
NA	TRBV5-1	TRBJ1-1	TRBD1	TGCGCCAGCCTCCGGGACAGGGCGAGCACTGAAGCTTTCTTT	CASLRDRASTEAFF
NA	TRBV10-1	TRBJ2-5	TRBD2	TGCGCCAGCAGTCCTACTAGCGGGGGGTACCAAGAGACCCAGTACTTC	CASSPTSGGYQETQYF
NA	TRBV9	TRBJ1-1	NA	TGTGCCAGCAGCCCCCCCTATGGGTCAGGGAACACTGAAGCTTTCTTT	CASSPPYGSGNTEAFF
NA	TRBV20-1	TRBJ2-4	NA	TGCAGTGCTAGTTTACCGGTCGGGGAAAACATTCAGTACTTC	CSASLPVGENIQYF
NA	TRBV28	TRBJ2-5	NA	TGTGCCAGCAGTACAAGTCCGGGGATGAGAGAGACCCAGTACTTC	CASSTSPGMRETQYF
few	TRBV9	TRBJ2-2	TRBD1	TGTGCCAGCAGCGTAGGGACAGGGCAGGGCACCGGGGAGCTGTTTTTT	CASSVGTGQGTGELFF
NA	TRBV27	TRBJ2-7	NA	TGTGCCAGCAGTTTTTCGGTCGGCTACGAGCAGTACTTC	CASSFSVGYEQYF
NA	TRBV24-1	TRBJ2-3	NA	TGTGCCACCAGTGATTACAGGGTGGGGGCTACGCAGTATTTT	CATSDYRVGATQYF
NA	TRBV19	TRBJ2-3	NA	TGTGCCAGTAGTCCTCAGGGGTCTACGGGGGATACGCAGTATTTT	CASSPQGSTGDTQYF
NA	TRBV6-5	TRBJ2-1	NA	TGTGCCAGCCGCCCGAGCGGAAACAACAATGAGCAGTTCTTC	CASRPSGNNNEQFF
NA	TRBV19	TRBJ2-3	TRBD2	TGTGCCAGTAGTCCGTCTAGCGGGGGGCAGACCTTCACAGATACGCAGTATTTT	CASSPSSGGQTFTDTQYF
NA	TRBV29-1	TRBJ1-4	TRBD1	TGCAGCGTTGAAGTTAACAGGGGGGGCGAAAAACTGTTTTTT	CSVEVNRGGEKLFF
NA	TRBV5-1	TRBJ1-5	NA	TGCGCCAGCAGCTTGGGCGGGATTCAGCCCCAGCATTTT	CASSLGGIQPQHF
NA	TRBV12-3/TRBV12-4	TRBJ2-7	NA	TGTGCCAGCAGTTTAGCGCCGGTACACGAGCAGTACTTC	CASSLAPVHEQYF
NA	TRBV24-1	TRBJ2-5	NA	TGTGCCACCAGTCCGGGACATTCATCCCAAGAGACCCAGTACTTC	CATSPGHSSQETQYF
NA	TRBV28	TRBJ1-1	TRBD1	TGTGCCAGCAGTTTTCGTGAAGGACAGGGTCGCGCTTTCTTT	CASSFREGQGRAFF
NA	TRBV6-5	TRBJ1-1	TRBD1	TGTGCCGTGGGGACAGGGGATACCCCAGAAGCTTTCTTT	CAVGTGDTPEAFF
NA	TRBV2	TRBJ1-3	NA	TGTGCCAGCTTGGGAACAGGGACTGGAAACACCATATATTTT	CASLGTGTGNTIYF
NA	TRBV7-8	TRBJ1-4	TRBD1	TGTGCCAGCAGCTTAGGGACAGGGGGCGCATCCACTAATGAAAAACTGTTTTTT	CASSLGTGGASTNEKLFF
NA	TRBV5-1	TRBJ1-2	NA	TGCGCCAGCATGACCACCCCCGGAGCTAACTATGGCTACACCTTC	CASMTTPGANYGYTF